Each of the 18 T cell receptor beta chains below was sequenced from the same sample in a study of blood T cell repertoires in COVID-19. TCRdb's copy holds only in-frame clones and misses some; the assay was immunoSEQ multiplex PCR. The table lists some 390,000 clones, 75% to 90% of them singletons, with 1.5% to 1.8% in the top ten. Sequencing used peripheral blood. All receptors come from a woman in her thirties or forties with COVID-19, enrolled during active disease.

The chain recombines TRBV30 with TRBJ1-6, with unresolved D. V lost 5 bases to trimming and J lost 9 bases, with 11 bases between them. CDR1 and CDR2 (germline): GTSNPN, SVGIG (reference sequence). This CDR3 is 12 amino acids long. The CDR3 DNA reads TGTGCCTGGGGAGGGCGGAGTTCACCCCTCCACTTT. Translating it yields CAWGGRSSPLHF.

This chain uses TRBV19 with TRBJ1-3; perhaps TRBD1 as D (6 bases). The CDR3 loop spans 15 amino acids. CDR1 and CDR2 from the germline V gene are LNHDA and SQIVND (reference sequence). V lost 7 bases, J lost 4 bases, and 17 bases lay in between. Here the CDR3 reads CASTKGQGTGNTIYF. CDR3 coding DNA: TGTGCCAGTACTAAAGGGCAGGGGACGGGAAACACCATATATTTT. Full variable domain (rest looked up from reference TRBV19 and TRBJ1-3): DGGITQSPKYLFRKEGQNVTLSCEQNLNHDAMYWYRQDPGQGLRLIYYSQIVNDFQKGDIAEGYSVSREKKESFPLTVTSAQKNPTAFYLCASTKGQGTGNTIYFGEGSWLTVV.

The rearrangement links TRBV5-1 to TRBJ2-5, with D maybe TRBD2 (5 bases). CDR3 length: 14 residues. CDR1 and CDR2 (germline): SGHRS, YFSETQ. The V end lost 2 bases, the J end lost 0 bases, and 8 bases lay between the germline ends. The CDR3 sequence is CASSLQLDQETQYF. The CDR3 bases are TGCGCCAGCAGCTTACAACTAGACCAAGAGACCCAGTACTTC.

This chain joins TRBV2 and TRBJ1-6; D possibly corresponds to TRBD1 (6 bases). V was trimmed by 6 bases and J by 8 bases, leaving 17 bases between them. The germline V gene has CDR1 SNHLY and CDR2 FYNNEI. CDR3 length: 15 residues. The CDR3 protein is CASSARGSGDSPLHF. In nucleotides, the CDR3 is TGTGCCAGCAGCGCCAGGGGATCGGGCGATTCACCCCTCCACTTT.

V is TRBV6-5 and J is TRBJ1-4; D gene unclear. V was pared by 3 bases and J by 8 bases, with 10 bases between. Germline CDR1 reads MNHEY; CDR2 reads SVGAGI. The CDR3 runs 13 residues. The CDR3 DNA reads TGTGCCAGCAGTTATGAACTGCGGGAAAAACTGTTTTTT. Translated, it gives CASSYELREKLFF.

In nucleotides, the CDR3 is TGTGCCAGCAGTTTACCCCACTACAGGTATAGCAATCAGCCCCAGCATTTT. Translating it yields CASSLPHYRYSNQPQHF. V is TRBV28 and J is TRBJ1-5; the D gene is possibly TRBD1 (5 bases). This CDR3 contains 17 residues. Trimming pared 2 bases from V and 0 bases from J, leaving 14 bases between. CDR1 is MDHEN, CDR2 SYDVKM, per germline. The full variable domain, with the rest looked up from reference TRBV28 and TRBJ1-5, is DVKVTQSSRYLVKRTGEKVFLECVQDMDHENMFWYRQDPGLGLRLIYFSYDVKMKEKGDIPEGYSVSREKKERFSLILESASTNQTSMYLCASSLPHYRYSNQPQHFGDGTRLSIL.

The V and J genes are TRBV5-8 and TRBJ1-5; a weak D match, TRBD1 (5 bases). The CDR3 contains 14 residues. Germline V gene data show CDR1 as SGHTS and CDR2 as YDEGEE. Trimming left V 7 bases short and J 2 bases short, with 13 bases between. The CDR3 nucleotides read TGTGCCAGCGAAGAGGGACTTCGCAATCAGCCCCAGCATTTT. It yields the protein CASEEGLRNQPQHF.

This rearrangement joins TRBV28 to TRBJ2-1, with TRBD2 matching over 8 bases. Looked up from germline, CDR1 is MDHEN and CDR2 is SYDVKM. This CDR3 has 15 residues. V lost 8 bases to trimming and J lost 3 bases; unmatched junction nucleotides: 9. In nucleotides, the CDR3 is TGTGCCAGCCAAGGATCACTAGCGGACTACAATGAGCAGTTCTTC. Encoded protein: CASQGSLADYNEQFF.

The gene calls are TRBV2 and TRBJ1-3; 7 bases align to TRBD1. CDR1 is SNHLY, CDR2 FYNNEI, per germline. The CDR3 totals 16 residues. After removal of 8 bases from V and 0 bases from J, the junction contained 10 bases not matched to a gene. DNA of the CDR3: TGTGCCAGCGGAGGGGGCAGGTCCACCTCTGGAAACACCATATATTTT. Translated, it gives CASGGGRSTSGNTIYF.

J is TRBJ2-1 and V is TRBV15, with D possibly matching TRBD1 (8 bases). There are 16 residues in the CDR3. Trimming took 5 bases from V and 1 from J, leaving 15 bases between them. Germline lookup yields CDR1 LNHNV and CDR2 YYDKDF (reference sequence). The CDR3 nucleotides read TGTGCCACCAGCCACAGGGGGGGGCGATCCTACAATGAGCAGTTCTTC. As protein: CATSHRGGRSYNEQFF.

The chain is built from TRBV15 and TRBJ1-1; tentatively, D is TRBD1 (5 bases). The V and J ends lost 1 base and 0 bases respectively, with 18 bases between them. The germline CDR1 and CDR2 sequences are LNHNV and YYDKDF (reference sequence). The CDR3 contains 18 residues. CDR3: CATSRGRGRDWMNTEAFF. For the CDR3, the DNA is TGTGCCACCAGCAGAGGGAGGGGCAGGGATTGGATGAACACTGAAGCTTTCTTT. The full variable domain, with the rest looked up from reference TRBV15 and TRBJ1-1, is DAMVIQNPRYQVTQFGKPVTLSCSQTLNHNVMYWYQQKSSQAPKLLFHYYDKDFNNEADTPDNFQSRRPNTSFCFLDIRSPGLGDTAMYLCATSRGRGRDWMNTEAFFGQGTRLTVV.

This sequence joins TRBV18 and TRBJ2-3; no reliable D call. Germline V gene data show CDR1 as KGHSH and CDR2 as LQKENI. The CDR3 runs 16 residues. V was cut by 4 bases and J by 0 bases, with 14 bases left in between. The CDR3 protein is CASSRGKHTSTDTQYF. CDR3 DNA: TGTGCCAGCTCACGCGGCAAGCATACTAGCACAGATACGCAGTATTTT.

The V call is TRBV28, the J call TRBJ2-7; D might be TRBD2 (5 bases). This CDR3 comprises 13 residues. Germline V CDR1 and CDR2: MDHEN, SYDVKM. Trimming removed 7 bases from V and 2 bases from J, with 12 bases in between. Written as DNA, the CDR3 is TGTGCCAGCACCGATGGAGGAGCCTACGAGCAGTACTTC. It translates to CASTDGGAYEQYF.

This rearrangement joins TRBV6-1 to TRBJ2-2, with 8 bases identical to TRBD1. The V segment lost 0 bases and the J segment 4 bases; nucleotides outside the gene matches: 13. This CDR3 comprises 19 residues. Germline loops: CDR1 MNHNS, CDR2 SASEGT. The CDR3 bases are TGTGCCAGCAGTGAAGCCGACCCGGACAGGGCCTACCCCACCGGGGAGCTGTTTTTT. It yields the protein CASSEADPDRAYPTGELFF.

This clone was detected once. The rearrangement links TRBV3-1 (or the pseudogene TRBV3-2) to TRBJ2-1; weak D call: TRBD1 (5 bases). The ends were cut back, 4 bases at V and 15 bases at J, with 19 bases in the middle. Germline-derived CDR1 and CDR2 are LGHDT and YNNKEL (reference sequence). The CDR3 spans 13 residues. Here the CDR3 DNA reads TGTGCCAGCAGCCCGCCAGGGTCGCTTCAGGGGTTCTTC. Its translation: CASSPPGSLQGFF.

The rearrangement joins TRBV21-1 to TRBJ1-5; the table's D call of TRBD1 was not tested on the DNA. TRBV21-1 is a listed pseudogene. This CDR3 region has 17 residues. DNA of the CDR3: TGTGCCAGCAGCAAAGATCTCAGGGAAGATAGCAATCAGCCCCAGCATTTT. Its translation: CASSKDLREDSNQPQHF.

This chain uses TRBV7-8 with TRBJ1-2; D is unresolved. V was trimmed by 0 bases and J by 5 bases, leaving 4 bases between them. The CDR3 spans 12 residues. CDR1 is SGHVS, CDR2 FQNEAQ, per germline. The CDR3 nucleotides are TGTGCCAGCAGCTTAGCCGGGTATGGCTACACCTTC. It specifies CASSLAGYGYTF.

V gene TRBV29-1 combines with J gene TRBJ2-3, with 10 nucleotides matching TRBD2. The ends lost 6 bases at V and 6 bases at J; junction bases unmatched: 6. Germline CDR1 reads SQVTM; CDR2 reads ANQGSEA. This CDR3 has 13 amino acids. CDR3 in DNA: TGCAGCGTCTCTAGCGGGAGTCGCGATACGCAGTATTTT. Residues: CSVSSGSRDTQYF.